This TCR beta chain was retrieved from a study of control samples from healthy donors and cancer patients. The repertoire was sequenced with immunoSEQ multiplex PCR; TCRdb's copy has only in-frame clones and lacks some. Of 100,000 to 150,000 clones in the sample, 92% are singletons; the top ten hold around 5.4%. Trimming removed 2 bases from V and 3 bases from J, with 10 bases in between. This CDR3 region has 14 residues. Germline V CDR1 and CDR2: GTSNPN, SVGIG (reference sequence). This clonotype was sampled from a man between 18 and 29 years old in good health. Sequenced: blood. The chain couples TRBV30 to TRBJ1-4, with D possibly TRBD1 on 6 matching bases. This CDR3 reads CAWSTGAANEKLFF. As DNA, the CDR3 is TGTGCCTGGAGTACGGGGGCGGCTAATGAAAAACTGTTTTTT.